This T cell receptor beta chain was recovered during a study of shared T cell receptors in the human thymus (dated by TCRdb to the early 2020s). Regarding the study in general: The study investigated the way shared, self-reactive T-cell receptor alpha chains are produced in the human thymus.

From cysteine to phenylalanine, the CDR3 is 17 amino acids long. CDR3 DNA only is kept here, 51 bases in frame from base 1. As encoded in the germline V gene (reference sequence), CDR1 is LNHNV while CDR2 is YYDKDF. The junction shows trimming of 1 base on V and 7 bases on J, and the gene matches do not reach 11 bases of it. In the case of this clone: This receptor's antigen is unknown. Base qualities are not at hand, and no much larger clone is one base apart.

Library method: the immunoSEQ multiplex PCR assay. TCRdb's version of the immuneACCESS table is confined to in-frame rearrangements and falls short of the full clone set. An unresolved V gene accounts for under half of the shortfall where checked; the remainder is of unknown origin. The sample profile shows 630,000 or so clones; around 87% of them were found once. Roughly 0.0087% of the sample is in the top ten clones. The same sample was also used in a study of human thymus T cells. As noted in the second study: In Finland, the donors were immunologically healthy infants who were having open corrective cardiac surgery for congenital heart defects. The thymus tissue came from surgical resects taken out during corrective cardiac surgery. Both the thymic and the peripheral blood repertoires appeared to show biased V and J gene segment usage. The related research found that thymic TCR repertoires overlapped highly between unrelated individuals. The study described the TCR alpha and beta repertoires in roughly 8 infant thymus samples and a few matching peripheral blood samples. Donor ages ranged from roughly 7 to 244 days, and the cohort comprised roughly 6 male and two female infants. Thymocytes were mechanically released from the tissue and were stored as pellets of roughly 10-34 million cells at -70 degrees C. Genomic DNA was extracted from frozen cell pellets with a QIAsymphony instrument. The immunoSEQ multiplex PCR assay was used to amplify the TCRB and TCRAD loci from a standardized quantity of quality-controlled genomic DNA. The amplicons spanned the V(D)J region and were long enough to cover the CDR3 and allow V and J genes to be identified. Through the commercial immunoSEQ service, the amplicons were sequenced on an Illumina platform. Primer bias and sequencing errors were corrected using previously described methods, and TCRAD and TCRB definitions followed the IMGT database. immunoSEQ Analyzer 3.0 and VDJTools were used for repertoire analysis, which covered basic statistics, V/J segment usage, diversity estimates, rarefaction and pairwise overlap. To estimate diversity, the Chao1, ChaoE, Efron-Thisted, Shannon and inverse Simpson indices were applied, and diversity was also estimated on datasets down-sampled to the smallest sample. Repertoire overlap was determined by strict matching of CDR3 nucleotide sequence, V gene and J gene, and Jaccard-based multidimensional scaling clustering was applied. On average, thymus samples yielded roughly 800,000 unique TCRB clonotypes, whereas blood samples yielded some 85,000.

The sequence was obtained from a boy younger than two with a congenital heart defect. Donor details come from another sample of the same person, matched by shared clones. Input material: thymocytes. Recombination linked TRBV15 to TRBJ1-4; TRBD1 matches 8 bases in the middle. The encoded CDR3 is CATSRVYNRGRVEKLFF. The DNA sequence follows: TGTGCCACCAGCAGAGTATACAACAGGGGGAGGGTTGAAAAACTGTTTTTT.